The T cell receptor beta chain described here comes from a study of spatial heterogeneity in lung cancer. Time point meaning: sample taken at primary tumor resection. Whole RNA from tumor, nontumor lung or frozen PBMC was sequenced unsorted. The CDR3 loop spans 14 amino acids. Trimming removed 7 bases from V and 8 bases from J, with 18 bases in between. All TCR cDNA molecules were individually tagged with a unique molecular identifier. One entry per CDR3 protein, called by TCRdb with MiXCR from the 5' RACE reads. The sample records 26,000 or so distinct CDR3 sequences, around 8.4% being singletons. This clonotype originated in a female donor with early-stage non-small cell lung cancer. This specimen consisted of PBMCs, obtained at surgery. The chain joins TRBV12-3 or TRBV12-4 to TRBJ2-1; D remains ambiguous. The CDR3 DNA reads as TGTGCCAGCACCCTCCCCTGGCGTAGAGATGAGCAGTTCTTC. Amino acid sequence: CASTLPWRRDEQFF.